The 22 T cell receptor beta chains below all came from one sample that was sequenced in a study of cytomegalovirus exposure and HLA in healthy donors. Only in-frame clones appear in the TCRdb table, and some are missing; sequencing was by immunoSEQ multiplex PCR. The table records around 150,000 clones, 70% to 90% of them present only once. Sequencing used PBMCs. The receptors originated from a man between 18 and 35 years old in good health and CMV-seronegative.

The chain combines TRBV18 with TRBJ2-6; D is unresolved. The germline V gene has CDR1 KGHSH and CDR2 LQKENI. Trimming removed 0 bases at V and 4 bases at J, with 7 bases between. CDR3 length equals 15 residues. CDR3 sequence reads: CASSPPSTGANVLTF. In nucleotides, the CDR3 is TGTGCCAGCTCACCACCATCGACAGGGGCCAACGTCCTGACTTTC.

The chain is built from TRBV11-2 and TRBJ2-2, with TRBD2 matching over 8 bases. V trimming: 4 bases; J trimming: 7 bases; junction bases outside the gene matches: 5. Germline lookup yields CDR1 SGHAT and CDR2 FQNNGV. The CDR3 runs to 14 residues. CDR3 sequence: CASSWNREGGELFF. Written as DNA, the CDR3 is TGTGCCAGCAGCTGGAACCGGGAGGGCGGGGAGCTGTTTTTT. Full variable domain (rest looked up from reference TRBV11-2 and TRBJ2-2): EAGVAQSPRYKIIEKRQSVAFWCNPISGHATLYWYQQILGQGPKLLIQFQNNGVVDDSQLPKDRFSAERLKGVDSTLKIQPAKLEDSAVYLCASSWNREGGELFFGEGSRLTVL.

The rearrangement links TRBV21-1 to TRBJ2-1; the table gives TRBD2 as D, unverified against the DNA. TRBV21-1 is labeled a pseudogene. This CDR3 is 15 amino acids long. The CDR3: CASSARTLKGGRQFF. CDR3 nucleotide sequence: TGTGCCAGCAGCGCCCGGACCCTAAAGGGGGGGAGACAGTTCTTC.

The V and J genes are TRBV10-3 and TRBJ2-7; TRBD1 is a possible D gene (5 bases). Germline V lookup: CDR1 ENHRY, CDR2 SYGVKD. The CDR3 consists of 13 residues. Trimming stripped 2 bases from V and 2 bases from J, with 7 bases between. DNA for the CDR3: TGTGCCATCAGTGAGACAGGAACCTACGAGCAGTACTTC. Its protein is CAISETGTYEQYF.

The chain is built from TRBV5-5 and TRBJ2-7; D is possibly TRBD2 (5 bases). CDR1 and CDR2 (germline): SGHKS, YYEKEE (reference sequence). The CDR3 runs to 13 residues. The germline V and J ends were trimmed by 2 bases and 3 bases, with 9 bases remaining between them. The CDR3 nucleotides are TGTGCCAGCAGCTTAGGACTCGACTACGAGCAGTACGTC. Protein product: CASSLGLDYEQYV.

This sequence joins TRBV7-6 and TRBJ2-7; 7 nucleotides match TRBD1. V lost 5 bases, J lost 2 bases, and 9 bases stayed unmatched. This CDR3 has 15 amino acids. CDR1 is SGHVS, CDR2 FNYEAQ, per germline. The CDR3 region is CASSRGLADPYEQYF. The CDR3 DNA reads as TGTGCCAGCAGCAGGGGGCTAGCCGACCCCTACGAGCAGTACTTC.

The chain couples TRBV5-1 to TRBJ2-3; 10 bases are shared with TRBD2. The CDR3 covers 14 residues. Germline-derived CDR1 and CDR2 are SGHRS and YFSETQ. The V and J ends lost 6 bases and 2 bases, in that order; junction bases with no gene match: 3. CDR3 protein: CASKLAGFTDTQYF. DNA of the CDR3: TGCGCCAGCAAACTAGCGGGATTCACAGATACGCAGTATTTT.

This sequence joins TRBV5-6 and TRBJ1-1; D gene unclear. This CDR3 comprises 15 residues. CDR1 and CDR2 (germline): SGHDT, YYEEEE. V was trimmed by 4 bases and J by 5 bases, leaving 18 bases between them. The CDR3 region is CASSTADGDGTEAFF. The CDR3 region has the DNA TGTGCCAGCAGCACAGCAGACGGGGATGGGACTGAAGCTTTCTTT.

The rearrangement uses TRBV13 and TRBJ2-5, with a tentative D call TRBD2 (5 bases). The CDR3 is made up of 13 amino acids. The ends were cut back, 5 bases at V and 5 bases at J, with 12 bases in the middle. Germline V gene data show CDR1 as PRHDT and CDR2 as FYEKMQ (reference sequence). CDR3 in amino acids: CASSLRLTETQYF. The CDR3 coding sequence is TGTGCCAGCAGCCTTAGACTAACGGAGACCCAGTACTTC.

The V call is TRBV19, the J call TRBJ2-3; possibly TRBD1 for D (6 bases). The V end lost 10 bases, the J end lost 7 bases, and 12 bases lay between the germline ends. The CDR3 spans 11 residues. Looked up from germline, CDR1 is LNHDA and CDR2 is SQIVND (reference sequence). In nucleotides, the CDR3 is TGTGCCACAAGGACAGAAAATACGCAGTATTTT. It translates to CATRTENTQYF.

V usage is TRBV27 and J usage is TRBJ2-3; D remains unclear. The germline CDR1 and CDR2 sequences are MNHEY and SMNVEV (reference sequence). CDR3 size: 12 residues. V was trimmed by 2 bases and J by 6 bases, leaving 6 bases between them. This CDR3 is CASSLNLDTQYF. CDR3 nucleotide sequence: TGTGCCAGCAGTTTAAATCTGGATACGCAGTATTTT.

The chain has TRBV5-5 and TRBJ1-2; 7 bases map to TRBD1. The CDR3 sequence is 15 residues long. V lost 4 bases to trimming and J lost 1 base; unmatched junction nucleotides: 7. Per the germline V gene, CDR1 is SGHKS and CDR2 is YYEKEE (reference sequence). CDR3 DNA: TGTGCCAGCAGCCCGACAGGGCTTTTTAACTATGGCTACACCTTC. Amino acids: CASSPTGLFNYGYTF.

V and J are TRBV4-1 and TRBJ1-1, with D perhaps matching TRBD1 (6 bases). V was cut by 2 bases and J by 10 bases, with 23 bases left in between. From germline, CDR1 is MGHRA and CDR2 YSYEKL. The CDR3 spans 16 residues. The CDR3 protein is CASSQPAEGRIRGAFF. CDR3 nucleotides: TGCGCCAGCAGCCAACCGGCAGAAGGACGTATCAGGGGAGCTTTCTTT.

The rearrangement uses TRBV27 and TRBJ2-1, with D possibly matching TRBD1 (5 bases). V lost 5 bases to trimming and J lost 0 bases, with 11 bases between them. Looked up from germline, CDR1 is MNHEY and CDR2 is SMNVEV (reference sequence). The CDR3 covers 15 residues. The CDR3 is CASSNTGDSYNEQFF. The CDR3 coding sequence is TGTGCCAGCAGTAACACAGGTGACTCCTACAATGAGCAGTTCTTC.

V and J are TRBV14 and TRBJ1-5, with 8 nucleotides matching TRBD1. V gave up 3 bases and J gave up 6 bases; unmatched junction bases: 4. Germline loops: CDR1 SGHDN, CDR2 FVKESK. The CDR3 has 14 amino acids. For the CDR3, the DNA is TGTGCCAGCAGCCACTCAGGGGGCGGTCAGCCCCAGCATTTT. This translates into CASSHSGGGQPQHF.

This clone was counted once. This chain uses TRBV2 with TRBJ2-7; tentative D call: TRBD2 (5 bases). The CDR3 contains 14 residues. Germline V lookup: CDR1 SNHLY, CDR2 FYNNEI. Trimming took 3 bases from V and 3 from J, leaving 12 bases between them. Here the CDR3 reads CASSDLAGGYEQYV. CDR3 nucleotide sequence: TGTGCCAGCAGTGACTTGGCGGGTGGCTACGAGCAGTACGTC.

This sequence joins TRBV19 and TRBJ1-1; TRBD1 aligns across 7 bases. V lost 10 bases, J lost 5 bases, and 13 bases stayed unmatched. Per germline, CDR1 LNHDA and CDR2 SQIVND (reference sequence). The length of the CDR3 is 14 residues. CDR3 amino acids: CATDSTGLQTEAFF. For the CDR3, the DNA is TGTGCCACGGATTCGACAGGGTTGCAAACTGAAGCTTTCTTT.

The chain has TRBV2 and TRBJ2-7; possible D gene TRBD2, 6 bases. Trimming stripped 5 bases from V and 3 bases from J, with 17 bases between. The CDR3 spans 15 residues. The germline gives CDR1 SNHLY, CDR2 FYNNEI. CDR3 sequence: CASSSPGLSSYEQYF. For the CDR3, the DNA is TGTGCCAGCAGTAGCCCGGGACTTTCGAGCTACGAGCAGTACTTC.

V is TRBV4-1 and J is TRBJ1-3; TRBD1 matches at 7 bases. Trimming cost V 4 bases and J 0 bases; bases outside gene matches: 9. The CDR3 totals 17 residues. CDR1 MGHRA and CDR2 YSYEKL come from the germline V gene. The DNA of the CDR3 is TGCGCCAGCAGCCTGGACAGGTCAACAGTCTCTGGAAACACCATATATTTT. Its translation: CASSLDRSTVSGNTIYF.

This clone was detected only once. V gene TRBV28 combines with J gene TRBJ1-3, with no clear D. Trimming took 2 bases from V and 4 from J, leaving 9 bases between them. In germline, CDR1 is MDHEN, CDR2 SYDVKM. The CDR3 loop spans 14 amino acids. The DNA of the CDR3 is TGTGCCAGCAGTTTAACGATGAGGGGAAACACCATATATTTT. Its translation is CASSLTMRGNTIYF.

The chain's CDR3 is CASSLTSDGLNQPQHF. CDR3 in DNA: TGTGCCAGCAGCTTAACCTCGGACGGACTCAATCAGCCCCAGCATTTT. The rearrangement uses TRBV7-2 and TRBJ1-5; no firm D call. Germline CDR1 SGHTA, CDR2 FQGNSA. CDR3 length: 16 amino acids. With 2 bases removed from V and 3 bases from J, the gap between germline ends came to 14 bases.

CDR3 loop: CASSLVAGAHNEQFF. The DNA of the CDR3 is TGCGCCAGCAGCTTGGTCGCGGGGGCCCACAATGAGCAGTTCTTC. This rearrangement joins TRBV5-1 to TRBJ2-1; perhaps TRBD2 as D (7 bases). CDR1 and CDR2 (germline): SGHRS, YFSETQ. The CDR3 is made up of 15 amino acids. V was cut by 0 bases and J by 5 bases, with 12 bases left in between.